Below, 25 T cell receptor beta chains from the same sample are listed, as sequenced in a study of blood T cell repertoires in COVID-19. Sequencing was performed with immunoSEQ multiplex PCR; in TCRdb, only in-frame clones are kept and a portion is missing. The data contain roughly 27,000 clones, roughly nine tenths of them singletons. Source material: peripheral blood. These receptors came from a human donor with active COVID-19. The donor label of this sample is uncertain.

This chain joins TRBV10-3 and TRBJ2-7; 15 bases fit TRBD2. The CDR3 is 16 amino acids. V shed 5 bases and J 6 bases; nucleotides not matched to a gene: 8. The germline CDR1 and CDR2 sequences are ENHRY and SYGVKD. DNA of the CDR3: TGTGCCATCAGTAGGGGACTAGCGGGGGGCCAAGGCGAGCAGTACTTC. Translation gives CAISRGLAGGQGEQYF.

This chain connects TRBV9 to TRBJ2-1, with D possibly TRBD2 on 6 matching bases. This CDR3 has 16 amino acids. CDR1 and CDR2 from the germline V gene are SGDLS and YYNGEE. Trimming took 3 bases from V and 8 from J, leaving 21 bases between them. The CDR3 reads CASSDHQDGRYDEQFF. The DNA of the CDR3 is TGTGCCAGCAGCGACCATCAGGACGGGAGATACGATGAGCAGTTCTTC.

This clone was picked up one time. The gene calls are TRBV18 and TRBJ2-7, with D possibly TRBD1 on 6 matching bases. V lost 4 bases, J lost 2 bases, and 12 bases lay in between. Germline V lookup: CDR1 KGHSH, CDR2 LQKENI. This CDR3 is built from 14 residues. This chain's CDR3 is CASSLSGTTYEQYF. CDR3 in DNA: TGTGCCAGCTCACTGTCCGGGACAACCTACGAGCAGTACTTC.

V usage is TRBV7-8 and J usage is TRBJ1-4, with D unresolved. With 3 bases removed from V and 8 bases from J, the gap between germline ends came to 7 bases. The CDR3 consists of 12 residues. Germline V gives CDR1 SGHVS, CDR2 FQNEAQ. The CDR3 here is CASSFSFEKLFF. Written as DNA, the CDR3 is TGTGCCAGCAGCTTCTCCTTCGAAAAACTGTTTTTT.

The V call is TRBV9, the J call TRBJ2-7, with D perhaps TRBD1 (6 bases). The germline V gene has CDR1 SGDLS and CDR2 YYNGEE. With 0 bases removed from V and 6 bases from J, the gap between germline ends came to 16 bases. The length of the CDR3 is 15 residues. This CDR3 reads CASSVGNRDVGEQYF. The CDR3 DNA reads as TGTGCCAGCAGCGTAGGAAACAGGGATGTTGGCGAGCAGTACTTC.

V and J are TRBV7-9 and TRBJ1-4, with 8 positions matching TRBD1. V dropped 2 bases and J dropped 8; count of bases not matched to a gene: 19. From germline, CDR1 is SEHNR and CDR2 FQNEAQ (reference sequence). The CDR3 extends over 19 amino acids. CDR3 amino acids: CASSLHRFKVRTGREKLFF. In DNA form, the CDR3 reads TGTGCCAGCAGCTTACATCGGTTTAAGGTGAGGACAGGGAGGGAAAAACTGTTTTTT.

This chain uses TRBV6-2 or TRBV6-3 with TRBJ2-5; 7 nucleotides align to TRBD2. Germline values: CDR1 MNHEY, CDR2 SVGEGT. V trimming: 5 bases; J trimming: 5 bases; junction bases outside the gene matches: 26. This CDR3 region has 20 residues. The CDR3 DNA follows: TGTGCCAGCAGTCCCACTATAGGCCCTTTAGCGGGCCCGGTGGGGGAGACCCAGTACTTC. Protein: CASSPTIGPLAGPVGETQYF.

V usage is TRBV5-6 and J usage is TRBJ2-2, with 11 bases that match TRBD2. The CDR3 sequence is 18 residues long. Germline trimming cut 2 bases from V and 1 base from J; bases unmatched to any gene: 7. CDR1 is SGHDT, CDR2 YYEEEE, per germline. The CDR3 region is CASSLLAGGPGNTGELFF. For the CDR3, the DNA is TGTGCCAGCAGCTTATTAGCGGGAGGGCCAGGGAACACCGGGGAGCTGTTTTTT.

This clone was recorded once. The CDR3 sequence: CASSLLAGSSTDTQYF. The CDR3 DNA is TGTGCCAGCAGCTTATTAGCGGGATCTAGCACAGATACGCAGTATTTT. The gene calls are TRBV7-9 and TRBJ2-3; 8 nucleotides line up with TRBD2. Germline V gene data show CDR1 as SEHNR and CDR2 as FQNEAQ (reference sequence). There are 16 residues in the CDR3. The J segment lost 0 bases and the V segment lost 2 bases, leaving 4 bases of the junction unmatched.

V and J are TRBV27 and TRBJ1-2; D is ambiguous. V was shortened by 1 base and J by 3 bases, with 12 bases between the two germline ends. This CDR3 contains 15 residues. CDR1 is MNHEY, CDR2 SMNVEV, per germline (reference sequence). The CDR3 loop reads CASSLYRGGDYGYTF. CDR3 sequence (DNA): TGTGCCAGCAGTTTATACCGGGGAGGCGACTATGGCTACACCTTC.

This clone was counted only a few times. The chain has TRBV28 and TRBJ1-2, with D tentatively TRBD1 (6 bases). Germline CDR1 MDHEN, CDR2 SYDVKM. The CDR3 totals 15 residues. V was clipped by 3 bases and J by 3 bases, with 14 bases between them. The CDR3: CASSFFGGQDYGYTF. Here the CDR3 DNA reads TGTGCCAGCAGTTTCTTCGGGGGGCAGGACTATGGCTACACCTTC.

The rearrangement links TRBV7-6 to TRBJ2-3, with D hard to call. With 4 bases removed from V and 0 bases from J, the gap between germline ends came to 14 bases. Germline CDR1 is SGHVS and CDR2 is FNYEAQ. CDR3 length: 16 amino acids. The CDR3 DNA is TGTGCCAGCAGCTCCTTAGCTGGATCTAGCACAGATACGCAGTATTTT. Translating it yields CASSSLAGSSTDTQYF.

This sequence joins TRBV9 and TRBJ2-7; 11 nucleotides align to TRBD2. J lost 3 bases, V lost 3 bases, and 2 bases had no gene match. This CDR3 contains 14 residues. Germline CDR1 and CDR2: SGDLS and YYNGEE. CDR3: CASSATSGSYEQYF. The DNA for the CDR3 is TGTGCCAGCAGCGCAACTAGCGGGAGCTACGAGCAGTACTTC.

This clone was detected a few times. This sequence joins TRBV4-3 and TRBJ1-2, with 7 bases identical to TRBD1. J gave up 5 bases and V 4 bases, and 7 bases lay outside the gene matches. The CDR3 has 14 amino acids. Germline values: CDR1 LGHNA, CDR2 YSLEER. CDR3: CASSPQGTSYGYTF. As DNA, the CDR3 is TGCGCCAGCAGCCCACAGGGGACATCGTATGGCTACACCTTC.

The V and J genes are TRBV15 and TRBJ2-3; 14 bases line up with TRBD2. The ends lost 5 bases at V and 5 bases at J; junction bases unmatched: 9. This CDR3 spans 17 amino acids. Germline CDR1 LNHNV, CDR2 YYDKDF (reference sequence). In nucleotides, the CDR3 is TGTGCCACCAGCGCCAGACTAGCGGGAGGGCCGAGAGATACGCAGTATTTT. As protein: CATSARLAGGPRDTQYF.

The chain couples TRBV5-1 to TRBJ1-1, with a tentative D call TRBD1 (5 bases). Germline lookup yields CDR1 SGHRS and CDR2 YFSETQ. CDR3 length: 12 amino acids. The germline V and J ends were trimmed by 4 bases and 1 base, with 5 bases remaining between them. The CDR3 region is CASSTGNTEAFF. In nucleotides, the CDR3 is TGCGCCAGCAGCACAGGGAACACTGAAGCTTTCTTT.

The chain is built from TRBV5-1 and TRBJ2-2; 10 nucleotides match TRBD2. The CDR3 totals 19 residues. Losses at the gene ends were 1 base for V and 6 bases for J; bases not matched to a gene: 15. Germline CDR1 and CDR2: SGHRS and YFSETQ. The CDR3 DNA reads as TGCGCCAGCAGCTTGCAACCCCCCGCGGCTAGCGGGAGCGCCGGGGAGCTGTTTTTT. Translation: CASSLQPPAASGSAGELFF.

This clone was picked up one time. The chain employs TRBV19 and TRBJ1-2, with 7 bases lining up with TRBD1. The CDR3 runs to 14 residues. V lost 7 bases, J lost 4 bases, and 9 bases stayed unmatched. Germline V CDR1 and CDR2: LNHDA, SQIVND (reference sequence). As DNA, the CDR3 is TGTGCCAGTACGGGGACCGGGACAGTCTATGGCTACACCTTC. It yields the protein CASTGTGTVYGYTF.

The table lists this clone with a count of one. The chain recombines TRBV7-8 with TRBJ2-1; 9 bases align to TRBD2. Looked up from germline, CDR1 is SGHVS and CDR2 is FQNEAQ. J was trimmed by 12 bases and V by 1 base; bases with no gene match: 22. The CDR3 is made up of 19 amino acids. The CDR3 spells CASSLESGRTPLPTFGQFF. In DNA, the CDR3 is TGTGCCAGCAGCTTAGAGAGCGGGAGGACACCCTTACCTACATTTGGGCAGTTCTTC.

The rearrangement joins TRBV28 to TRBJ2-3; 8 positions match TRBD2. The length of the CDR3 is 14 residues. CDR1 and CDR2 from the germline V gene are MDHEN and SYDVKM. The J segment lost 6 bases and the V segment lost 5 bases, leaving 7 bases of the junction unmatched. In DNA, the CDR3 is TGTGCCAGCAGTCGGGAGGGGGGTGAGGATACGCAGTATTTT. Translated: CASSREGGEDTQYF.

The J gene is TRBJ1-3, the V gene TRBV28; 8 bases agree with TRBD1. Germline V gene sequence: CDR1 MDHEN, CDR2 SYDVKM. This CDR3 spans 18 amino acids. V gave up 1 base and J gave up 0 bases; unmatched junction bases: 8. For the CDR3, the DNA is TGTGCCAGCAGTTTATCCGGACAGGGAGTTTCCTCTGGAAACACCATATATTTT. As protein: CASSLSGQGVSSGNTIYF.

This clone has only a few counts. The V gene is TRBV5-1, the J gene TRBJ2-2, with D possibly TRBD1 on 6 matching bases. The germline V and J ends were trimmed by 5 bases and 1 base, with 15 bases remaining between them. This CDR3 is built from 16 residues. Germline V gene data show CDR1 as SGHRS and CDR2 as YFSETQ. The CDR3 DNA is TGCGCCAGCAGACCCAGGGGATTCCTGAACACCGGGGAGCTGTTTTTT. Protein: CASRPRGFLNTGELFF.

This rearrangement joins TRBV9 to TRBJ2-1; the D gene is possibly TRBD2 (5 bases). Germline loops: CDR1 SGDLS, CDR2 YYNGEE. Trimming took off 0 bases at V and 0 bases at J, with 7 bases between the two ends. The CDR3 sequence is 15 residues long. Here the CDR3 DNA reads TGTGCCAGCAGCGTAGCGGGGAACTCCTACAATGAGCAGTTCTTC. Its protein product is CASSVAGNSYNEQFF.

This clone was seen only once. This chain links TRBV9 with TRBJ2-3; 10 nucleotides align to TRBD2. V was clipped by 0 bases and J by 0 bases; unmatched bases: 4. Germline CDR1 and CDR2: SGDLS and YYNGEE. This CDR3 region has 17 residues. CDR3 in DNA: TGTGCCAGCAGCGTAGGGACTAGCGGTTCTAGCACAGATACGCAGTATTTT. Its translation is CASSVGTSGSSTDTQYF.

Worth noting for this clone: At one end the junction does not follow the germline gene, possibly because of a read error. The chain uses TRBV2 and TRBJ2-1, with D possibly TRBD2 on 5 matching bases. In germline, CDR1 is SNHLY, CDR2 FYNNEI. This CDR3 is 11 amino acids long. CDR3 DNA: TGTGCCAGCAGTGAGGGAGTAGGTTTTATCTTC. Amino acid sequence: CASSEGVGFIF.